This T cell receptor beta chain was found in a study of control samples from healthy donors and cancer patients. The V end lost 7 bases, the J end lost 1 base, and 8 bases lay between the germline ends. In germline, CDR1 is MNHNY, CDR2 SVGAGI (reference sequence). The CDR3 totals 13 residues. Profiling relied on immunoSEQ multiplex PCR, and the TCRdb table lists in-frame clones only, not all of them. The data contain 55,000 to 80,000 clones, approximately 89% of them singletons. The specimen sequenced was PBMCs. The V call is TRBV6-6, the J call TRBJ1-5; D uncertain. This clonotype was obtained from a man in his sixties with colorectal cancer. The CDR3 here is CASTLTSNQPQHF. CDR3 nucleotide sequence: TGTGCCAGCACCCTCACCAGCAATCAGCCCCAGCATTTT.